Reported below is one T cell receptor (beta chain). Some clones are missing from TCRdb's copy, which holds only in-frame ones; the method was immunoSEQ multiplex PCR. In the table there are fewer than 95,000 clones, 84% of which are singletons. These data come from a study of PD-L1 blockade in urothelial cancer. Study-level background: Patients had been given 0 to 3 earlier chemotherapy regimens. Treatment start was followed by blood analysis at 3 weeks (second dose) and again at 6 weeks.

V was cut by 3 bases and J by 7 bases, with 15 bases left in between. Germline loops: CDR1 MNHEY, CDR2 SMNVEV (reference sequence). The length of the CDR3 is 14 residues. As for time point: pretreatment peripheral blood. Each patient's cancer was a locally advanced or metastatic urothelial carcinoma. The sequence came from a man in his fifties or sixties with urothelial cancer. The material was PBMCs, obtained around atezolizumab (anti-PD-L1) treatment. The V gene is TRBV27, the J gene TRBJ1-2; D gene unclear. CDR3 DNA sequence: TGTGCCAGCAGTTTTACCCTGGAGGGCCCTGGCTACACCTTC. Residues: CASSFTLEGPGYTF.